The 30 T cell receptor beta chains below were found in one sample sequenced in a study of neurological immune-mediated disorders. TCRdb re-analysed the 5' RACE reads in MiXCR, keeping a single row per CDR3 protein. The sample has roughly 50,000 distinct CDR3 sequences, approximately 10% seen once. The sample comprised PBMCs. The receptor set was obtained from a man aged 70 or older with HTLV-1-associated myelopathy (HAM/TSP).

This clonotype was recorded at least ten times. This chain joins TRBV5-1 and TRBJ1-1; D uncertain. This CDR3 has 15 amino acids. The V gene lost 0 bases and the J gene lost 4 bases, with 13 bases spanning the gap. Germline values: CDR1 SGHRS, CDR2 YFSETQ. CDR3 residues: CASSLALGEVTEAFF. DNA of the CDR3: TGCGCCAGCAGCTTGGCGCTCGGGGAAGTCACTGAAGCTTTCTTT.

In the case of this clonotype: A read error may explain this, as a much larger clone is one base away. The chain couples TRBV7-9 to TRBJ2-7, with 9 nucleotides matching TRBD1. Germline CDR1 reads SEHNR; CDR2 reads FQNEAQ (reference sequence). This CDR3 comprises 14 residues. As DNA, the CDR3 is TGTGCCAACAGCGAACAGGGGGCGTTCTTAGGGCAGTACTTC. This sequence encodes CANSEQGAFLGQYF.

Turning to this clonotype: Here the CDR3 omits its conserved ending phenylalanine or tryptophan, so a read error is the likely source. Because the CDR3's place on the DNA is in doubt, the DNA is left out and the CDR3 is given as listed by TCRdb. The CDR3 here is CSARAGSGNTEALL. This sequence joins TRBV20-1 and TRBJ1-1. The CDR3 totals 14 residues, both ends included. The germline V gene has CDR1 DFQATT and CDR2 SNEGSKA (reference sequence).

This clonotype was seen many times. The gene calls are TRBV29-1 and TRBJ1-1; D unresolved. The CDR3 runs to 13 residues. The V gene's germline CDR1 is SQVTM and CDR2 ANQGSEA. V was trimmed by 3 bases and J by 0 bases, leaving 8 bases between them. The CDR3 reads CSVDARLNTEAFF. In DNA form, the CDR3 reads TGCAGCGTTGATGCTAGACTGAACACTGAAGCTTTCTTT.

This clonotype was seen many times. The rearrangement uses TRBV29-1 and TRBJ1-5; D is ambiguous. Germline V lookup: CDR1 SQVTM, CDR2 ANQGSEA. The length of the CDR3 is 12 residues. With 3 bases removed from V and 4 bases from J, the gap between germline ends came to 7 bases. In DNA form, the CDR3 reads TGCAGCGTTGAGGTTGGGAATCAGCCCCAGCATTTT. Translation gives CSVEVGNQPQHF.

This clonotype was recorded at least ten times. This chain uses TRBV4-3 with TRBJ2-7; 12 bases line up with TRBD2. J lost 6 bases, V lost 0 bases, and 6 bases had no gene match. The germline V gene has CDR1 LGHNA and CDR2 YSLEER. The CDR3 totals 16 residues. This chain's CDR3 is CASSQESTSGSGEQYF. The CDR3 DNA follows: TGCGCCAGCAGCCAAGAATCGACTAGCGGGAGTGGCGAGCAGTACTTC.

This clonotype was recorded many times. The chain is built from TRBV28 and TRBJ2-7; D uncertain. Trimming took 11 bases from V and 0 from J, leaving 11 bases between them. The CDR3 has 12 amino acids. Per the germline V gene, CDR1 is MDHEN and CDR2 is SYDVKM. CDR3 in DNA: TGTGCCGCCACAGCCACCTCCTACGAGCAGTACTTC. Amino acid sequence: CAATATSYEQYF.

This clonotype has at least ten counts. The chain is built from TRBV12-3 or TRBV12-4 and TRBJ2-2; D call uncertain. V lost 10 bases and J lost 5, with 14 bases in between. This CDR3 region has 13 residues. The CDR3 nucleotides read TGTGCCATTTCTATGACGTCGACCGGGGAGCTGTTTTTT. It codes for CAISMTSTGELFF.

The gene calls are TRBV28 and TRBJ1-1; no clear D gene. There are 10 residues in the CDR3. Germline V gene data show CDR1 as MDHEN and CDR2 as SYDVKM. With 6 bases removed from V and 8 bases from J, the gap between germline ends came to 7 bases. DNA for the CDR3: TGTGCCAGCAGGAGCGGAGAAGCTTTCTTT. Encoded protein: CASRSGEAFF.

This clonotype has a count of ten or more. The chain recombines TRBV5-1 with TRBJ2-1; 7 nucleotides align to TRBD1. The length of the CDR3 is 14 residues. The germline CDR1 and CDR2 sequences are SGHRS and YFSETQ. Unmatched junction bases numbered 6, after V lost 2 bases and J lost 7 bases. Here the CDR3 DNA reads TGCGCCAGCAGCTTCGGACAGGCTTTGAATGAGCAGTTCTTC. It translates to CASSFGQALNEQFF. Complete variable domain (other parts from reference TRBV5-1 and TRBJ2-1): KAGVTQTPRYLIKTRGQQVTLSCSPISGHRSVSWYQQTPGQGLQFLFEYFSETQRNKGNFPGRFSGRQFSNSRSEMNVSTLELGDSALYLCASSFGQALNEQFFGPGTRLTVL.

This clonotype was seen repeatedly, ten times or more. V gene TRBV7-9 combines with J gene TRBJ2-5; 7 nucleotides align to TRBD1. V gave up 5 bases and J gave up 4 bases; unmatched junction bases: 10. From germline, CDR1 is SEHNR and CDR2 FQNEAQ (reference sequence). The CDR3 contains 15 residues. The CDR3 protein is CASSPFTGARETQYF. The CDR3, as DNA: TGTGCCAGCAGCCCGTTTACAGGGGCTAGAGAGACCCAGTACTTC.

This clonotype was recorded many times. This chain joins TRBV27 and TRBJ2-1; D is tentatively TRBD1 or TRBD2 (6 bases each). Germline CDR1 and CDR2: MNHEY and SMNVEV (reference sequence). V gave up 3 bases and J gave up 10 bases, with 22 bases separating them. The CDR3 is 16 amino acids. The CDR3 DNA reads as TGTGCCAGCAGTTTCTATACGGGACATAGGGCGGGGGAGCAGTTCTTC. Amino acids: CASSFYTGHRAGEQFF.

This clonotype showed up just a few times. This rearrangement joins TRBV5-1 to TRBJ2-1; 8 bases map to TRBD1. V lost 2 bases to trimming and J lost 7 bases; unmatched junction nucleotides: 17. The germline V gene encodes CDR1 SGHRS and CDR2 YFSETQ. The CDR3 covers 18 residues. The DNA for the CDR3 is TGCGCCAGCAGCTTCCAGCCTCCGACAGGGGCCGGGGCAAATGAGCAGTTCTTC. The encoded protein is CASSFQPPTGAGANEQFF.

In this sample, this clonotype turned up many times. The rearrangement joins TRBV5-1 to TRBJ2-5; TRBD2 matches 7 bases. The V gene end was trimmed by 7 bases and the J gene end by 5 bases; junction bases not matched to a gene: 2. Looked up from germline, CDR1 is SGHRS and CDR2 is YFSETQ. The CDR3 contains 11 residues. CDR3 DNA sequence: TGCGCCAGCGGGCGGGAGGAGACCCAGTACTTC. Its translation is CASGREETQYF.

This clonotype occurred many times. The chain carries TRBV18 and TRBJ2-5, with D unresolved. The CDR3 totals 12 residues. V lost 3 bases and J lost 5, with 7 bases in between. Germline lookup yields CDR1 KGHSH and CDR2 LQKENI. The CDR3 loop is CASSPNGETQYF. CDR3 coding DNA: TGTGCCAGCTCACCGAACGGGGAGACCCAGTACTTC.

The table lists this clonotype with many counts. The chain employs TRBV5-5 and TRBJ2-3, with a possible D match to TRBD2 (6 bases). The CDR3 length is 15 residues. Trimming removed 2 bases from V and 1 base from J, with 11 bases in between. Looked up from germline, CDR1 is SGHKS and CDR2 is YYEKEE (reference sequence). This CDR3 reads CASSLRIAGTDTQYF. CDR3 sequence (DNA): TGTGCCAGCAGCTTAAGAATAGCGGGCACAGATACGCAGTATTTT.

The rearrangement uses TRBV7-6 and TRBJ1-1, with D hard to call. Germline V CDR1 and CDR2: SGHVS, FNYEAQ. With 5 bases removed from V and 1 base from J, the gap between germline ends came to 11 bases. The CDR3 has 14 amino acids. The CDR3 DNA reads TGTGCCAGCAGCCGATTGGAGGGGAACACTGAAGCTTTCTTT. Its translation: CASSRLEGNTEAFF.

This clonotype was seen many times. J is TRBJ1-3 and V is TRBV4-2; 12 bases are shared with TRBD1. Germline V lookup: CDR1 LGHNA, CDR2 YNFKEQ. Germline trimming cut 0 bases from V and 2 bases from J; bases unmatched to any gene: 2. CDR3 size: 17 residues. The CDR3 loop is CASSQDGTGGPGNTIYF. The CDR3, as DNA: TGTGCCAGCAGCCAAGATGGGACAGGGGGCCCTGGAAACACCATATATTTT.

This clonotype was seen many times. The chain uses TRBV20-1 and TRBJ2-7; D is possibly TRBD2 (6 bases). Germline CDR1 reads DFQATT; CDR2 reads SNEGSKA (reference sequence). V shed 6 bases and J shed 2 bases, with 14 bases lying between them. The CDR3 contains 13 residues. CDR3 region: CSAAGLVPYEQYF. Written as DNA, the CDR3 is TGCAGTGCCGCGGGACTCGTCCCCTACGAGCAGTACTTC.

This clonotype was counted at least ten times. This chain joins TRBV7-8 and TRBJ2-1; D may be TRBD2 (6 bases). Per the germline V gene, CDR1 is SGHVS and CDR2 is FQNEAQ. This CDR3 region has 14 residues. Between the trimmed V and J ends, which lost 5 bases and 5 bases, there was a span of 13 bases. The DNA for the CDR3 is TGTGCCAGCAGCCCAAGGACTATAAACAATGAGCAGTTCTTC. This sequence encodes CASSPRTINNEQFF. Full variable domain (remainder filled in from reference TRBV7-8 and TRBJ2-1): GAGVSQSPRYKVAKRGQDVALRCDPISGHVSLFWYQQALGQGPEFLTYFQNEAQLDKSGLPSDRFFAERPEGSVSTLKIQRTQQEDSAVYLCASSPRTINNEQFFGPGTRLTVL.

This clonotype was observed at least ten times. The gene calls are TRBV20-1 and TRBJ2-4; 11 nucleotides align to TRBD2. The J segment lost 2 bases and the V segment lost 3 bases, leaving 3 bases of the junction unmatched. The CDR3 covers 15 residues. The germline V gene encodes CDR1 DFQATT and CDR2 SNEGSKA (reference sequence). The CDR3 is CSASTSGRSKNIQYF. Here the CDR3 DNA reads TGCAGTGCTAGTACTAGCGGGAGATCCAAAAACATTCAGTACTTC.

This clonotype was counted at least ten times. CDR3 region: CSAPRTSGVYEQYF. The CDR3, as DNA: TGCAGTGCTCCCAGGACTAGCGGGGTCTACGAGCAGTACTTC. The chain employs TRBV20-1 and TRBJ2-7; 12 bases agree with TRBD2. Germline V gene data show CDR1 as DFQATT and CDR2 as SNEGSKA (reference sequence). The CDR3 consists of 14 residues. V dropped 5 bases and J dropped 3; count of bases not matched to a gene: 5.

This clonotype was counted ten times or more. The chain links TRBV13 to TRBJ1-3, with a possible D match to TRBD1 (6 bases). Trimming pared 5 bases from V and 4 bases from J, leaving 12 bases between. Germline V gene data show CDR1 as PRHDT and CDR2 as FYEKMQ (reference sequence). The CDR3 extends over 14 amino acids. The CDR3 nucleotides are TGTGCCAGCAGCCAGGGTGACAGGGGAAACACCATATATTTT. This encodes CASSQGDRGNTIYF.

In its sample, this clonotype was seen a few times. The chain employs TRBV7-2 and TRBJ2-7; TRBD2 agrees at 8 bases. The J segment lost 3 bases and the V segment lost 5 bases, leaving 6 bases of the junction unmatched. The CDR3 contains 14 residues. Germline values: CDR1 SGHTA, CDR2 FQGNSA. CDR3 sequence: CASSAAGGYYEQYF. As DNA, the CDR3 is TGTGCCAGCAGCGCGGCGGGGGGATACTACGAGCAGTACTTC.

This clonotype has a count of ten or more. This chain links TRBV7-2 with TRBJ2-7, with D possibly TRBD1 on 5 matching bases. The length of the CDR3 is 16 residues. V dropped 5 bases and J dropped 3 bases, with 20 bases sitting between them. Germline CDR1 reads SGHTA; CDR2 reads FQGNSA. CDR3 DNA sequence: TGTGCCAGCAGCCTTGGGGCTAACACGATTTTCTACGAGCAGTACTTC. This encodes CASSLGANTIFYEQYF.

This clonotype was recorded at least ten times. The V call is TRBV6-5, the J call TRBJ1-2; D may be TRBD1 (5 bases). CDR3 length: 12 residues. Deletions cut 4 bases from V and 7 bases from J, with 10 bases between. The germline gives CDR1 MNHEY, CDR2 SVGAGI. DNA for the CDR3: TGTGCCAGCAGTTTAAAAGGGGTTGGCTACACCTTC. Protein sequence: CASSLKGVGYTF.

At least ten counts were recorded for this clonotype. The chain combines TRBV6-1 with TRBJ2-2; 9 bases are shared with TRBD2. Germline lookup yields CDR1 MNHNS and CDR2 SASEGT. With V trimmed by 0 bases and J by 7 bases, 6 bases remained unmatched. The CDR3 is 16 residues long. DNA for the CDR3: TGTGCCAGCAGTGAAGCGGGTAGCGGGAGTCGCGGGGAGCTGTTTTTT. This sequence encodes CASSEAGSGSRGELFF.

This clonotype was seen at least ten times. The chain joins TRBV7-9 to TRBJ2-7; 9 nucleotides line up with TRBD1. The CDR3 sequence is 15 residues long. From germline, CDR1 is SEHNR and CDR2 FQNEAQ (reference sequence). With 4 bases clipped from V and 3 bases from J, the junction kept 7 bases outside the gene matches. The CDR3 here is CASSSTGGIRYEQYF. For the CDR3, the DNA is TGTGCCAGCAGCTCGACAGGGGGGATCCGCTACGAGCAGTACTTC.

This clonotype was found many times. This sequence joins TRBV12-3 or TRBV12-4 and TRBJ2-2, with 11 bases that match TRBD1. V dropped 1 base and J dropped 8; count of bases not matched to a gene: 6. The CDR3 consists of 16 residues. The CDR3 nucleotides read TGTGCCAGCAGTTTAGGGACAGGGGGCTCTGGTGGGGAGCTGTTTTTT. Its translation is CASSLGTGGSGGELFF.

This clonotype was picked up a small number of times. The chain uses TRBV4-2 and TRBJ2-1, with 7 bases lining up with TRBD2. The CDR3 is 15 residues long. After removal of 1 base from V and 3 bases from J, the junction contained 3 bases not matched to a gene. CDR1 LGHNA and CDR2 YNFKEQ come from the germline V gene. The CDR3 protein is CASSQGLALYNEQFF. DNA for the CDR3: TGTGCCAGCAGCCAAGGACTAGCTCTCTACAATGAGCAGTTCTTC.